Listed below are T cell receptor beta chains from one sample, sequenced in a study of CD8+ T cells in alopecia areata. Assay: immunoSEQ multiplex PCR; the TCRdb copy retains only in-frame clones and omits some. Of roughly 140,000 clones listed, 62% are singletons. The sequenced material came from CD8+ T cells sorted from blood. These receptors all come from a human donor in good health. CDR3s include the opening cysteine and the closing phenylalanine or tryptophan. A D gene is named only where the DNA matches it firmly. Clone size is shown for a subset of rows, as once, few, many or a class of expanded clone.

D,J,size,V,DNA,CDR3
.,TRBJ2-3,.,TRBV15,TGTGCCACCAGCAGAGATCAGGGTGCGGGAGATACGCAGTATTTT,CATSRDQGAGDTQYF
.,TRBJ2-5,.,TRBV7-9,TGTGCCAGCAGCTTTCGGGGAGCAAAAGACGTCCAGTACTTC,CASSFRGAKDVQYF
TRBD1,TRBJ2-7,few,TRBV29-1,TGCAGCGTAGAAAGCCGGGGCGGGACAGGGGGCTTCTACGAGCAGTACTTC,CSVESRGGTGGFYEQYF
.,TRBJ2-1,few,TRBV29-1,TGCAGCGTTGTATCTCTAGCGAATGAGCAGTTCTTC,CSVVSLANEQFF
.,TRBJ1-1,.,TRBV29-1,TGCAGCCTGGGGGGGAACACTGAAGCTTTCTTT,CSLGGNTEAFF
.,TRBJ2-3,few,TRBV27,TGTGCCAGCAGCCCTCAGGCCAGCACAGATACGCAGTATTTT,CASSPQASTDTQYF
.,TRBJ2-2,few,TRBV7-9,TGTGCCAGCAGCCCAACTACTAGTTCTACCGGGGAGCTGTTTTTT,CASSPTTSSTGELFF
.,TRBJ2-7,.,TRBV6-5,TGTGCCAGCAGTTTATCCCAGGCTAGATCCTACGAGCAGTACTTC,CASSLSQARSYEQYF
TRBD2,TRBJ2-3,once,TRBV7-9,TGTGCCAGCAGCTTAGGGACTAGCGGGATAACCACAGATACGCAGTATTTT,CASSLGTSGITTDTQYF
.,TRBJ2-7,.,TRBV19,TGTGCCAGTAGTCCTGGGGACCCCTACGAGCAGTACTTC,CASSPGDPYEQYF